Below, one T cell receptor beta chain is given with its context. The target antigen is unknown. From germline, CDR1 is LNHDA and CDR2 SQIVND (reference sequence). The CDR3 has 17 residues. J gave up 7 bases and V 5 bases, and 11 bases lay outside the gene matches. The entry originates in a study of PD-1 blockade in classical Hodgkin lymphoma. Study-level information: A 3 mg/kg intravenous dose of nivolumab was received by patients every 2 weeks.

Each and every patient relapsed after autologous stem cell transplantation, and patients got differing brentuximab vedotin exposure. Measured with immunoSEQ multiplex PCR; TCRdb has only the in-frame clones, and not every one. The sample lists approximately 80,000 clones, under 90% seen once, with under 25% in the top ten. Overall study results and limits: Sources of repertoire differences remain undefined, possibly disease activity or prior therapy. Newly diagnosed patients had diversity similar to the baseline diversity of complete responders. Baseline TCR diversity was reportedly lower in newly diagnosed patients than healthy donors.

This receptor was obtained from a human donor with classical Hodgkin lymphoma. The rearrangement links TRBV19 to TRBJ2-2; 12 positions match TRBD2. Sequenced material: peripheral blood mononuclear cells (PBMCs), taken at baseline. The CDR3 is CASSPQLAGGFSGELFF. DNA for the CDR3: TGTGCCAGTAGTCCCCAACTAGCGGGAGGTTTTAGCGGGGAGCTGTTTTTT.